This T cell receptor beta chain is from a study of blood T cell repertoires in COVID-19. Across the whole study: The United States, Italy and Spain provided the acute and convalescent COVID-19 samples. PBMCs, B-cell-depleted T cells, or T cells provided the cDNA or gDNA that made up the material.

Repertoires were generated with immunoSEQ multiplex PCR, while TCRdb's copy carries only in-frame clones and drops some. Here the sample spans some 63,000 clones, around 80% being singletons. The length of the CDR3 is 15 residues. CDR1 is SGHVS, CDR2 FQNEAQ, per germline. With 0 bases removed from V and 10 bases from J, the gap between germline ends came to 16 bases. The gene calls are TRBV7-8 and TRBJ2-1; no definite D call. The sample was peripheral blood. This TCR derives from a human donor in a cohort sampled during active COVID-19. CDR3 sequence reads: CASSLAVRQTTEQFF. In DNA, the CDR3 is TGTGCCAGCAGCTTAGCGGTCCGACAAACAACCGAGCAGTTCTTC.